The clone carrying this TCR beta chain was observed many times. The CDR3 runs 15 residues. V lost 3 bases, J lost 9 bases, and 19 bases lay in between. The germline V gene has CDR1 SGHKS and CDR2 YYEKEE (reference sequence). The data are from a study of T cells in Graves' hyperthyroidism and ophthalmopathy. The source material, RNA transcripts, was used to amplify TCR beta CDR3 regions. TCR CDR3 regions were first amplified by RT-PCR with HTBI primers. TCRdb redid the calling of the multiplex PCR reads with MiXCR, one entry per CDR3 protein. This sample has roughly 550,000 distinct CDR3 sequences, with roughly a sixth found just once.

The chain carries TRBV5-5 and TRBJ2-4; D unclear. Source material: blood. The source of this sequence is a woman in her 30s with Graves' ophthalmopathy. The chain's CDR3 is CASSSSGSPDGIQYF. CDR3 in DNA: TGTGCCAGCAGCTCCTCAGGAAGCCCGGACGGCATTCAGTACTTC.